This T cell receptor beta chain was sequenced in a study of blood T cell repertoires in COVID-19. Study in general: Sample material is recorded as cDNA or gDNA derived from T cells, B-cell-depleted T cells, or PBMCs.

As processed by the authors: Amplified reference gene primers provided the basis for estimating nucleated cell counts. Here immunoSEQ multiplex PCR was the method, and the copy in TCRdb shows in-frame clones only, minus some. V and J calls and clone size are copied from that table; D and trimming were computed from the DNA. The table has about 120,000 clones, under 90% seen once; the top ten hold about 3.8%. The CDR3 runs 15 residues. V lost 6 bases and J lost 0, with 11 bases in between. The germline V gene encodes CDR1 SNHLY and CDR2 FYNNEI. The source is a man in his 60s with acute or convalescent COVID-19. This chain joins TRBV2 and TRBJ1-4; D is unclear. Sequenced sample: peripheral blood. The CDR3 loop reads CASRLSEATNEKLFF. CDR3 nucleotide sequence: TGTGCCAGCAGGCTTTCTGAGGCAACTAATGAAAAACTGTTTTTT.